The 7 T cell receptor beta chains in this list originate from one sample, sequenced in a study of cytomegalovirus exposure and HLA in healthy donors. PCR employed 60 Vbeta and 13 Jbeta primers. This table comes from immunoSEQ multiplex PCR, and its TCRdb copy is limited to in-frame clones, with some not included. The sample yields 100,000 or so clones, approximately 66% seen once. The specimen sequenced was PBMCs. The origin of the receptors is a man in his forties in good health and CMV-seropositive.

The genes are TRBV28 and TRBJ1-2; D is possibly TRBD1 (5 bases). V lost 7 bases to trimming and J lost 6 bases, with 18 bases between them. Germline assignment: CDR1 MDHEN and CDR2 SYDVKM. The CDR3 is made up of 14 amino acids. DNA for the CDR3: TGTGCCAGCACCCAAGGGCAGGGATTCAATGGCTACACCTTC. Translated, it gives CASTQGQGFNGYTF.

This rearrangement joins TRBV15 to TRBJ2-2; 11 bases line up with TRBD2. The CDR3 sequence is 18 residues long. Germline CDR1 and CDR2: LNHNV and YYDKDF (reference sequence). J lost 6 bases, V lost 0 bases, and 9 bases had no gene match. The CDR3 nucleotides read TGTGCCACCAGCAGAGATCCGGTTAGCGGGAGGGCTCCCGGGGAGCTGTTTTTT. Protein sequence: CATSRDPVSGRAPGELFF. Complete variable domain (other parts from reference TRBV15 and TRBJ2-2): DAMVIQNPRYQVTQFGKPVTLSCSQTLNHNVMYWYQQKSSQAPKLLFHYYDKDFNNEADTPDNFQSRRPNTSFCFLDIRSPGLGDTAMYLCATSRDPVSGRAPGELFFGEGSRLTVL.

For the CDR3, the DNA is TGCGCCAGCAGCTTGGCGGGGAGGCGAGGAGAGACCCAGTACTTC. Amino acids: CASSLAGRRGETQYF. The chain has TRBV5-1 and TRBJ2-5; D may be TRBD2 (6 bases). This CDR3 contains 15 residues. The ends were cut back, 0 bases at V and 4 bases at J, with 13 bases in the middle. The germline V gene encodes CDR1 SGHRS and CDR2 YFSETQ.

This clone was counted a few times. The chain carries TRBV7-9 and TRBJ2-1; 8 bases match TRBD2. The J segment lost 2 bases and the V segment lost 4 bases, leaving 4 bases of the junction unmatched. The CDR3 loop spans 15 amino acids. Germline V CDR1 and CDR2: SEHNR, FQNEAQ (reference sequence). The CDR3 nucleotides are TGTGCCAGCAGCTCGCGGGGGGAGGCCTACAATGAGCAGTTCTTC. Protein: CASSSRGEAYNEQFF.

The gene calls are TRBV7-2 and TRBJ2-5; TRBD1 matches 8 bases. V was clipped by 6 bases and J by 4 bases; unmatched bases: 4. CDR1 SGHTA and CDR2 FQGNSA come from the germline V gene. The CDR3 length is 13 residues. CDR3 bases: TGTGCCAGCAGGGGACAGGAAGTAGAGACCCAGTACTTC. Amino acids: CASRGQEVETQYF.

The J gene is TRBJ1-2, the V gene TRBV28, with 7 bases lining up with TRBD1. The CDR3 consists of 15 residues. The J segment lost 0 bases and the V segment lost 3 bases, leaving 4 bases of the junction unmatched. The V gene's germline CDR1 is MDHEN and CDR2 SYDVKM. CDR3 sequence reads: CASSFRGMANYGYTF. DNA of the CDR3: TGTGCCAGCAGTTTCAGGGGGATGGCTAACTATGGCTACACCTTC.

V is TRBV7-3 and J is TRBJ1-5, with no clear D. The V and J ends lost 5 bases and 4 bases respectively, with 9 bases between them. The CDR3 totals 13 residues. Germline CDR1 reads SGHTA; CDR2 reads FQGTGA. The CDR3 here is CASSVNKNQPQHF. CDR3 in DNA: TGTGCCAGCAGCGTAAACAAGAATCAGCCCCAGCATTTT.